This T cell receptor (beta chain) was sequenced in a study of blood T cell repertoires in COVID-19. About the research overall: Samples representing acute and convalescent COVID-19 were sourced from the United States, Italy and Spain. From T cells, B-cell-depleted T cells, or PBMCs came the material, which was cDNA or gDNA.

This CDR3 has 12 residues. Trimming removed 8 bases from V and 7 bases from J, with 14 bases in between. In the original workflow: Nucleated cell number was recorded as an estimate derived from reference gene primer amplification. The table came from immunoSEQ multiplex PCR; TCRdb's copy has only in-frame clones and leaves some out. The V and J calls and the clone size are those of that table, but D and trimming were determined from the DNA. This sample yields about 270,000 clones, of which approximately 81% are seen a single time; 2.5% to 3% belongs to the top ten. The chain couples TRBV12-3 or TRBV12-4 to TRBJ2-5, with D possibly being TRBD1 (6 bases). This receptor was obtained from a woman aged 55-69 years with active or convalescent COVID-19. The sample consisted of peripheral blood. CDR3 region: CASPLRGGTQYF. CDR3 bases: TGTGCCAGCCCTTTGCGAGGGGGGACCCAGTACTTC.